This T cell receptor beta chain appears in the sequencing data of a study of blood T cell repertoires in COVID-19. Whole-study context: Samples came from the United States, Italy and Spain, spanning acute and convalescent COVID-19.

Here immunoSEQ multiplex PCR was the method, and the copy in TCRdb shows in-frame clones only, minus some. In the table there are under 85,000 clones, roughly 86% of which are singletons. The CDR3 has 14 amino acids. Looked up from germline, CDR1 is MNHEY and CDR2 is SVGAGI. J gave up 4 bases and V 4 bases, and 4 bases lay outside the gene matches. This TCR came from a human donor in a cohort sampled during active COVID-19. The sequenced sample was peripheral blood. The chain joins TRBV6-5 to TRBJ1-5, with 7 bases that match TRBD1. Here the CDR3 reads CASSSGQNNQPQHF. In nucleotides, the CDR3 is TGTGCCAGCAGTTCGGGACAGAATAATCAGCCCCAGCATTTT.